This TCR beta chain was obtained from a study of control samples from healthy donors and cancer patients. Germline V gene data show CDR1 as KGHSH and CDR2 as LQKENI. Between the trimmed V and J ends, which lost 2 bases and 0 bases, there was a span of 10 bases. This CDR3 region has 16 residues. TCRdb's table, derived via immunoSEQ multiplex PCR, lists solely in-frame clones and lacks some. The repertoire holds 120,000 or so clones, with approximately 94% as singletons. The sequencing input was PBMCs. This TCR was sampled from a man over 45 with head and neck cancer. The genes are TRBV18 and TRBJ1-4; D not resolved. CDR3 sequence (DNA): TGTGCCAGCTCACCATCAGGATTTGCAACTAATGAAAAACTGTTTTTT. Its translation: CASSPSGFATNEKLFF. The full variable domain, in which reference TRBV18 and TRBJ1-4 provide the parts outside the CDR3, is NAGVMQNPRHLVRRRGQEARLRCSPMKGHSHVYWYRQLPEEGLKFMVYLQKENIIDESGMPKERFSAEFPKEGPSILRIQQVVRGDSAAYFCASSPSGFATNEKLFFGSGTQLSVL.